What follows is one T cell receptor beta chain and its context. Clones were sequenced by immunoSEQ multiplex PCR, and TCRdb holds only the in-frame ones, with some missing. The sample contains about 35,000 clones, around nine tenths of which appear only once. The CDR3 is 15 residues long. Looked up from germline, CDR1 is SGHRS and CDR2 is YFSETQ. V shed 6 bases and J 3 bases; nucleotides not matched to a gene: 9. This entry comes from a study of blood T cell repertoires in COVID-19. About the study: Some COVID-19 samples were acute and others convalescent; all came from the United States, Italy and Spain. The analysed material was cDNA or gDNA that came from T cells, B-cell-depleted T cells, or PBMCs.

The receptor's source is a human donor in a cohort sampled during active COVID-19. Sequencing was performed on peripheral blood. The rearrangement joins TRBV5-1 to TRBJ2-1; 7 bases are a match to TRBD2. The CDR3 here is CASTPSGALYNEQFF. DNA of the CDR3: TGCGCCAGCACTCCCAGCGGGGCCCTCTACAATGAGCAGTTCTTC.